Listed here are 29 T cell receptor beta chains from one sample, sequenced in a study of beta chain features in type 1 diabetes (dated by TCRdb to the late 2010s). Library preparation employed the immunoSEQ multiplex PCR assay. The entire isolated RNA was reverse transcribed using the High Capacity cDNA Reverse Transcription Kit, and thus expressed TCRB transcripts were sequenced. Held by TCRdb, this immuneACCESS table contains in-frame sequences only and omits some clones. Under half of the omission traces to an unresolved V gene where checked; the cause of the rest is unknown. The sample has approximately 470,000 clones on record, approximately 30% of them singletons. Together, the top ten hold around 0.065% of the sample. Sample: naive CD4+ T cells from blood. This specimen's cell subset or site label, interpreted: true naive CD4+ T cells. These receptors were taken from a man between 18 and 29 years old in good health.

About this clone: Sequence at one end of the junction differs from germline and may be a read error. The gene calls are TRBV27 and TRBJ2-7; TRBD2 matches 11 bases. Germline V gene sequence: CDR1 MNHEY, CDR2 SMNVEV (reference sequence). The CDR3 spans 12 residues. Here the CDR3 reads CASSSPGLAVLF. The CDR3 bases are TGTGCCAGCAGTTCGCCGGGACTAGCGGTCTTGTTC.

In its sample, this clone was seen a few times. The V gene is TRBV29-1, the J gene TRBJ2-3; 8 bases fit TRBD2. Looked up from germline, CDR1 is SQVTM and CDR2 is ANQGSEA. The CDR3 runs 12 residues. Unmatched junction bases numbered 5, after V lost 6 bases and J lost 6 bases. The CDR3 reads CSVTAGVDTQYF. The CDR3 region has the DNA TGCAGCGTGACAGCGGGAGTTGATACGCAGTATTTT.

The chain carries TRBV9 and TRBJ2-5; possible D gene TRBD1, 5 bases. CDR1 is SGDLS and CDR2 is YYNGEE in the germline V gene. The CDR3 extends over 15 amino acids. Trimming stripped 0 bases from V and 5 bases from J, with 14 bases between. The CDR3 spells CASSVEGFLTETQYF. DNA of the CDR3: TGTGCCAGCAGCGTAGAGGGGTTCCTGACGGAGACCCAGTACTTC.

The chain couples TRBV5-4 to TRBJ2-3, with a tentative D call TRBD1 (5 bases). In germline, CDR1 is SGHNT, CDR2 YYREEE (reference sequence). The V end lost 0 bases, the J end lost 2 bases, and 7 bases lay between the germline ends. The CDR3 contains 14 residues. CDR3 sequence: CASSLDRFTDTQYF. CDR3 in DNA: TGTGCCAGCAGCTTGGACAGGTTCACAGATACGCAGTATTTT.

This clone was counted a few times. The chain links TRBV5-1 to TRBJ2-1; D is perhaps TRBD2 (6 bases). Trimming stripped 1 base from V and 8 bases from J, with 19 bases between. Germline loops: CDR1 SGHRS, CDR2 YFSETQ. The CDR3 has 16 amino acids. CDR3 in amino acids: CASSLRGIGRIDEQFF. The CDR3 DNA reads TGCGCCAGCAGCTTGCGGGGGATTGGGAGAATTGATGAGCAGTTCTTC.

This clone was detected a few times. V usage is TRBV7-3 and J usage is TRBJ2-5; no clear D. The CDR3 consists of 12 residues. Trimming cost V 5 bases and J 4 bases, with 8 bases left between them. From germline, CDR1 is SGHTA and CDR2 FQGTGA. The CDR3 nucleotides are TGTGCCAGCAGCCCCCCCGGAGAGACCCAGTACTTC. Amino acids: CASSPPGETQYF.

This clone turned up a few times. The chain uses TRBV11-1 and TRBJ2-1, with 8 bases fitting TRBD2. This CDR3 is 15 amino acids long. V was clipped by 3 bases and J by 6 bases; unmatched bases: 7. Germline V gene data show CDR1 as SGHAT and CDR2 as FQDESV (reference sequence). The CDR3 loop reads CASSFGTSGRNEQFF. As DNA, the CDR3 is TGTGCCAGCAGCTTCGGAACTAGCGGACGCAATGAGCAGTTCTTC.

This clone occurred a few times. The rearrangement uses TRBV30 and TRBJ2-1; TRBD2 matches 9 bases. V dropped 7 bases and J dropped 0; count of bases not matched to a gene: 1. Germline assignment: CDR1 GTSNPN and CDR2 SVGIG (reference sequence). CDR3 length: 13 residues. The CDR3 region is CAYSGSSYNEQFF. DNA of the CDR3: TGTGCCTATAGCGGGAGCTCCTACAATGAGCAGTTCTTC.

The chain joins TRBV10-3 to TRBJ2-1; TRBD2 matches 9 bases. Trimming took 3 bases from V and 5 from J; bases not matched to a gene: 2. The CDR3 extends over 14 amino acids. Germline lookup yields CDR1 ENHRY and CDR2 SYGVKD. Written as DNA, the CDR3 is TGTGCCATCAGTGAATCTAGCGGGAACAATGAGCAGTTCTTC. It codes for CAISESSGNNEQFF.

This clone was observed a handful of times. Here the CDR3 DNA reads TGCGCCAGCAGCCCCGGACAGGGAAGAGATACGCAGTATTTT. Protein sequence: CASSPGQGRDTQYF. This chain joins TRBV5-1 and TRBJ2-3; 8 nucleotides line up with TRBD1. Germline-derived CDR1 and CDR2 are SGHRS and YFSETQ. This CDR3 is 14 amino acids long. V dropped 4 bases and J dropped 5; count of bases not matched to a gene: 6. The entire variable domain, with the rest obtained from reference TRBV5-1 and TRBJ2-3, is as follows: KAGVTQTPRYLIKTRGQQVTLSCSPISGHRSVSWYQQTPGQGLQFLFEYFSETQRNKGNFPGRFSGRQFSNSRSEMNVSTLELGDSALYLCASSPGQGRDTQYFGPGTRLTVL.

J is TRBJ2-3 and V is TRBV30; 10 bases line up with TRBD2. Per the germline V gene, CDR1 is GTSNPN and CDR2 is SVGIG (reference sequence). This CDR3 is built from 15 residues. V dropped 2 bases and J dropped 5; count of bases not matched to a gene: 7. DNA of the CDR3: TGTGCCTGGAGTCGACCTAGCGGGAGTCGAGATACGCAGTATTTT. Protein: CAWSRPSGSRDTQYF.

There are a few counts of this clone. The rearrangement links TRBV30 to TRBJ2-1, with no clear D. This CDR3 spans 14 amino acids. Germline V gene sequence: CDR1 GTSNPN, CDR2 SVGIG (reference sequence). V was shortened by 1 base and J by 2 bases, with 9 bases between the two germline ends. Here the CDR3 reads CAWSAGDPYNEQFF. The CDR3 DNA reads TGTGCCTGGAGTGCAGGTGACCCCTACAATGAGCAGTTCTTC.

This clone was picked up a small number of times. The chain links TRBV29-1 to TRBJ2-2, with D unclear. V gave up 2 bases and J gave up 5 bases, with 18 bases separating them. CDR1 and CDR2 (germline): SQVTM, ANQGSEA. This CDR3 is built from 16 residues. The CDR3 loop reads CSVELRSGVLTGELFF. The CDR3, as DNA: TGCAGCGTTGAACTTAGGTCAGGAGTACTTACCGGGGAGCTGTTTTTT.

The genes are TRBV5-1 and TRBJ2-3; D is unclear. The germline gives CDR1 SGHRS, CDR2 YFSETQ. This CDR3 comprises 16 residues. The V end lost 3 bases, the J end lost 0 bases, and 14 bases lay between the germline ends. The CDR3 nucleotides are TGCGCCAGCAGCTCCCCGGGCGGTTCTAGCACAGATACGCAGTATTTT. As protein: CASSSPGGSSTDTQYF.

This clone was picked up a small number of times. The chain combines TRBV29-1 with TRBJ2-5; D gene ambiguous. With 0 bases removed from V and 4 bases from J, the gap between germline ends came to 6 bases. The germline gives CDR1 SQVTM, CDR2 ANQGSEA. The CDR3 is 12 residues long. The CDR3 sequence: CSVEDRIETQYF. DNA for the CDR3: TGCAGCGTTGAAGACAGAATAGAGACCCAGTACTTC.

The genes are TRBV7-9 and TRBJ2-1; a possible D gene is TRBD1 (6 bases). V was trimmed by 5 bases and J by 7 bases, leaving 18 bases between them. The CDR3 is made up of 15 amino acids. Germline values: CDR1 SEHNR, CDR2 FQNEAQ (reference sequence). The CDR3 spells CASSPRGTDGNEQFF. As DNA, the CDR3 is TGTGCCAGCAGCCCGAGGGGGACGGACGGTAATGAGCAGTTCTTC. Variable domain in full (rest from reference TRBV7-9 and TRBJ2-1): DTGVSQNPRHKITKRGQNVTFRCDPISEHNRLYWYRQTLGQGPEFLTYFQNEAQLEKSRLLSDRFSAERPKGSFSTLEIQRTEQGDSAMYLCASSPRGTDGNEQFFGPGTRLTVL.

J is TRBJ2-5 and V is TRBV14, with 7 bases identical to TRBD2. The length of the CDR3 is 15 residues. CDR1 is SGHDN, CDR2 FVKESK, per germline. V gave up 0 bases and J gave up 1 base; unmatched junction bases: 2. The CDR3 bases are TGTGCCAGCAGCCAAGAAAGGACTAGCCAAGAGACCCAGTACTTC. The encoded protein is CASSQERTSQETQYF. Together with reference TRBV14 and TRBJ2-5, the CDR3 gives the full variable domain: EAGVTQFPSHSVIEKGQTVTLRCDPISGHDNLYWYRRVMGKEIKFLLHFVKESKQDESGMPNNRFLAERTGGTYSTLKVQPAELEDSGVYFCASSQERTSQETQYFGPGTRLLVL.

This chain's CDR3 is CASSLNTLNYGYTF. The CDR3 DNA follows: TGTGCCAGCAGCTTAAACACCCTAAACTATGGCTACACCTTC. The chain uses TRBV7-9 and TRBJ1-2; unclear D gene. The CDR3 length is 14 residues. The V end was cut by 2 bases, the J end by 2 bases, with 9 bases between. Germline lookup yields CDR1 SEHNR and CDR2 FQNEAQ (reference sequence).

This clone turned up a few times. CDR3 in amino acids: CASMSGVNTGELFF. The CDR3 region has the DNA TGTGCCAGCATGAGCGGGGTGAACACCGGGGAGCTGTTTTTT. The rearrangement joins TRBV25-1 to TRBJ2-2; 7 nucleotides line up with TRBD2. The CDR3 is made up of 14 amino acids. Germline V gives CDR1 MGHDK, CDR2 SYGVNS. Losses at the gene ends were 7 bases for V and 1 base for J; bases not matched to a gene: 3. The full variable domain, its missing parts supplied by reference TRBV25-1 and TRBJ2-2, is EADIYQTPRYLVIGTGKKITLECSQTMGHDKMYWYQQDPGMELHLIHYSYGVNSTEKGDLSSESTVSRIRTEHFPLTLESARPSHTSQYLCASMSGVNTGELFFGEGSRLTVL.

V gene TRBV4-3 combines with J gene TRBJ2-7; D gene uncertain. Germline V gene sequence: CDR1 LGHNA, CDR2 YSLEER. The V gene lost 0 bases and the J gene lost 1 base, with 7 bases spanning the gap. The CDR3 spans 14 residues. The CDR3 sequence: CASSQESESYEQYF. The CDR3 region has the DNA TGCGCCAGCAGCCAAGAATCTGAATCCTACGAGCAGTACTTC.

This clone was counted a few times. Distinct nucleotide sequences in the sample also encode this CDR3. J is TRBJ2-1 and V is TRBV14; D unresolved. The V end was cut by 4 bases, the J end by 0 bases, with 10 bases between. The germline gives CDR1 SGHDN, CDR2 FVKESK. The CDR3 has 15 amino acids. In DNA, the CDR3 is TGTGCCAGCAGCCGGGATCTCAGCTCCTACAATGAGCAGTTCTTC. Its translation: CASSRDLSSYNEQFF.

There are a few counts of this clone. Other DNA sequences from this sample encode an identical CDR3 as well. The V call is TRBV14, the J call TRBJ2-1; D is unresolved. Germline CDR1 reads SGHDN; CDR2 reads FVKESK. The CDR3 consists of 11 residues. V was pared by 6 bases and J by 6 bases, with 6 bases between. The CDR3 loop reads CASSRSNEQFF. For the CDR3, the DNA is TGTGCCAGCAGTCGGAGCAATGAGCAGTTCTTC.

The V gene is TRBV2, the J gene TRBJ2-1; no clear D gene. CDR1 is SNHLY, CDR2 FYNNEI, per germline. The V and J ends lost 3 bases and 9 bases respectively, with 9 bases between them. CDR3 size: 12 residues. CDR3 sequence: CASSEIRSEQFF. Here the CDR3 DNA reads TGTGCCAGCAGTGAGATACGGAGTGAGCAGTTCTTC. Drawing the rest from reference TRBV2 and TRBJ2-1, the complete variable domain is EPEVTQTPSHQVTQMGQEVILRCVPISNHLYFYWYRQILGQKVEFLVSFYNNEISEKSEIFDDQFSVERPDGSNFTLKIRSTKLEDSAMYFCASSEIRSEQFFGPGTRLTVL.

This clone was seen only a few times. The chain combines TRBV13 with TRBJ1-1; 7 bases match TRBD1. Trimming removed 3 bases from V and 0 bases from J; junction bases left unmatched: 10. From germline, CDR1 is PRHDT and CDR2 FYEKMQ (reference sequence). The CDR3 runs to 17 residues. The CDR3 spells CASSLRDSGFMNTEAFF. In DNA, the CDR3 is TGTGCCAGCAGCTTGCGGGACAGTGGGTTCATGAACACTGAAGCTTTCTTT. Combining the CDR3 with reference TRBV13 and TRBJ1-1 gives the whole variable domain AAGVIQSPRHLIKEKRETATLKCYPIPRHDTVYWYQQGPGQDPQFLISFYEKMQSDKGSIPDRFSAQQFSDYHSELNMSSLELGDSALYFCASSLRDSGFMNTEAFFGQGTRLTVV.

This sequence joins TRBV29-1 and TRBJ1-2; D unresolved. This CDR3 spans 14 amino acids. The germline V and J ends were trimmed by 3 bases and 3 bases, with 14 bases remaining between them. Germline values: CDR1 SQVTM, CDR2 ANQGSEA. The CDR3 sequence is CSVESAAGYYGYTF. CDR3 DNA: TGCAGCGTTGAGTCTGCGGCAGGATACTATGGCTACACCTTC.

This chain joins TRBV5-1 and TRBJ2-7; 9 bases fit TRBD1. V lost 2 bases and J lost 9; bases outside the gene matches: 6. Germline CDR1 is SGHRS and CDR2 is YFSETQ. This CDR3 spans 13 amino acids. This chain's CDR3 is CASSFGTGSLQYF. The DNA of the CDR3 is TGCGCCAGCAGCTTCGGGACAGGGTCGTTGCAGTACTTC.

The chain joins TRBV29-1 to TRBJ1-2; possibly TRBD1 for D (6 bases). CDR3 length: 12 residues. V lost 4 bases and J 4 bases, leaving 10 bases between the germline ends. Germline loops: CDR1 SQVTM, CDR2 ANQGSEA. In nucleotides, the CDR3 is TGCAGCGTTGTAAAGGGGGGCTATGGCTACACCTTC. Its translation is CSVVKGGYGYTF. The full variable domain, completed using reference TRBV29-1 and TRBJ1-2, is SAVISQKPSRDICQRGTSLTIQCQVDSQVTMMFWYRQQPGQSLTLIATANQGSEATYESGFVIDKFPISRPNLTFSTLTVSNMSPEDSSIYLCSVVKGGYGYTFGSGTRLTVV.

This clone was seen a handful of times. The CDR3 region is CASMMDRGSEAFF. As DNA, the CDR3 is TGTGCCAGCATGATGGACAGGGGATCTGAAGCTTTCTTT. This chain connects TRBV2 to TRBJ1-1; 9 bases are shared with TRBD1. The V gene's germline CDR1 is SNHLY and CDR2 FYNNEI. Germline trimming cut 7 bases from V and 6 bases from J; bases unmatched to any gene: 6. This CDR3 region has 13 residues.

The V and J genes are TRBV6-6 and TRBJ2-4, with 7 bases identical to TRBD2. Germline V lookup: CDR1 MNHNY, CDR2 SVGAGI (reference sequence). V lost 5 bases to trimming and J lost 8 bases; unmatched junction nucleotides: 9. CDR3 size: 14 residues. For the CDR3, the DNA is TGTGCCAGCAGTGCCCCCTCGGGGAGGGACATTCAGTACTTC. Residues: CASSAPSGRDIQYF.